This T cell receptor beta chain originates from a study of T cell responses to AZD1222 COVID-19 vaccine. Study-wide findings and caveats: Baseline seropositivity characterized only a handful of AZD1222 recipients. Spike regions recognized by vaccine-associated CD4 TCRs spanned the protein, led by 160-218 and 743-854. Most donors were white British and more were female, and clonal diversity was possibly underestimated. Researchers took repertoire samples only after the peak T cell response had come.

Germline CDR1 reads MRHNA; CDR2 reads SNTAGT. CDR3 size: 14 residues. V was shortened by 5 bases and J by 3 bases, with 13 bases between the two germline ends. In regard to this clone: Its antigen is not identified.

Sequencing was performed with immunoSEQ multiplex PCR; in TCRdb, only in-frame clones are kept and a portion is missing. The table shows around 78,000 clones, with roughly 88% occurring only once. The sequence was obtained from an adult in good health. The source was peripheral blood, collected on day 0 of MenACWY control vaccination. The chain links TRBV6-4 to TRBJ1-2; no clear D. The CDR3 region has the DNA TGTGCCAGCAGTTCCCGGCAGTCTTACTATGGCTACACCTTC. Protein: CASSSRQSYYGYTF.